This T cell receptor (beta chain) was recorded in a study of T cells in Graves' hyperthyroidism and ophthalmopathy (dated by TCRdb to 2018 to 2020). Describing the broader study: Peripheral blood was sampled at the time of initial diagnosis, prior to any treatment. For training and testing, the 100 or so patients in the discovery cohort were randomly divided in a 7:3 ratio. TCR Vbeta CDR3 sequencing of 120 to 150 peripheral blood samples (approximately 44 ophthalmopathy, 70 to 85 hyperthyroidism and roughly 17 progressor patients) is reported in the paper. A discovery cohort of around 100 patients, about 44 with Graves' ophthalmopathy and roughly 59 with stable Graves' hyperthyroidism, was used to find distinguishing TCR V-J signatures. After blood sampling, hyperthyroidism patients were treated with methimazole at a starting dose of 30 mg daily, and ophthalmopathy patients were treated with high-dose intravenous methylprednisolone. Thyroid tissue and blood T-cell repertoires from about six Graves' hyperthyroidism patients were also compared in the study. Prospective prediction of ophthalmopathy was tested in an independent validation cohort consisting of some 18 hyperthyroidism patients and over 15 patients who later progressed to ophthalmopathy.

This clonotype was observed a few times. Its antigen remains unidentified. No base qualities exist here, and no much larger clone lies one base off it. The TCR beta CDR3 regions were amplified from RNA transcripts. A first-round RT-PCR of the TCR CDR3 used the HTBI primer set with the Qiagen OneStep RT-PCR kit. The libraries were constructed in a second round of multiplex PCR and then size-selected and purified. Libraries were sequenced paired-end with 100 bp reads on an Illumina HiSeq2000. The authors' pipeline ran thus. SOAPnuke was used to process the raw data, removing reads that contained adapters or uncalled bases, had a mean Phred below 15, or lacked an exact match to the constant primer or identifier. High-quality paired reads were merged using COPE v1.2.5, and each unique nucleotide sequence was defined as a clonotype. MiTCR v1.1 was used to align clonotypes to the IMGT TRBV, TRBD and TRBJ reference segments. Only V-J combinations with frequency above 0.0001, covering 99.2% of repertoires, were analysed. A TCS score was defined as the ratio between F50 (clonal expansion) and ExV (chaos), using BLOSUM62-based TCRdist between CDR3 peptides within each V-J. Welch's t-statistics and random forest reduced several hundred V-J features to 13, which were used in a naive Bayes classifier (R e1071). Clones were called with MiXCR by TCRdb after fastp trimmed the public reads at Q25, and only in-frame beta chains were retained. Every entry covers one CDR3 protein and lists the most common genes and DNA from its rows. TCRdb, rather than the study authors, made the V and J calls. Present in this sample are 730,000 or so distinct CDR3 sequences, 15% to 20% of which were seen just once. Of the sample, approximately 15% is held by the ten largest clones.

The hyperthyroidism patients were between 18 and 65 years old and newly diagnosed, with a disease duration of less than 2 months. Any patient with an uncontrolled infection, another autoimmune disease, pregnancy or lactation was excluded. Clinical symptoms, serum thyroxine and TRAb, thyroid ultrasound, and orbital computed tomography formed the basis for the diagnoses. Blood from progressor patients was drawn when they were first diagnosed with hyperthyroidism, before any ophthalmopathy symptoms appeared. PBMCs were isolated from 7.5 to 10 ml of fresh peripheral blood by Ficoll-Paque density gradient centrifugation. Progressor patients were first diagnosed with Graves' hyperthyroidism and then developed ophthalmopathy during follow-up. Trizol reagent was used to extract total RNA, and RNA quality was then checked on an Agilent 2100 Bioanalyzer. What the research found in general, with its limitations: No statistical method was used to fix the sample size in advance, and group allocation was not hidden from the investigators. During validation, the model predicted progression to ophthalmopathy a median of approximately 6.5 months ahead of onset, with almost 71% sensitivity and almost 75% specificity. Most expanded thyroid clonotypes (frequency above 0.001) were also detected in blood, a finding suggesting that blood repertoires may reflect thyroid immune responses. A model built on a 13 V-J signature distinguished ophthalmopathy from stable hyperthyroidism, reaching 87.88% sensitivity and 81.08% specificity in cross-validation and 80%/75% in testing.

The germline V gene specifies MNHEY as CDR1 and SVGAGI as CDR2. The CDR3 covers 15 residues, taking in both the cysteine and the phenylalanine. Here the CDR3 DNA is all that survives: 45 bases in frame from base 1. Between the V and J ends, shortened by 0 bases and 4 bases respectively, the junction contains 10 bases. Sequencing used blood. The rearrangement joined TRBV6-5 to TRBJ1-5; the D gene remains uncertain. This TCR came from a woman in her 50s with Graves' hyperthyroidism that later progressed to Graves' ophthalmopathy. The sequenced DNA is TGTGCCAGCAGTTACTCGACTCAGGCTAATCAGCCCCAGCATTTT. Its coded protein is CASSYSTQANQPQHF.